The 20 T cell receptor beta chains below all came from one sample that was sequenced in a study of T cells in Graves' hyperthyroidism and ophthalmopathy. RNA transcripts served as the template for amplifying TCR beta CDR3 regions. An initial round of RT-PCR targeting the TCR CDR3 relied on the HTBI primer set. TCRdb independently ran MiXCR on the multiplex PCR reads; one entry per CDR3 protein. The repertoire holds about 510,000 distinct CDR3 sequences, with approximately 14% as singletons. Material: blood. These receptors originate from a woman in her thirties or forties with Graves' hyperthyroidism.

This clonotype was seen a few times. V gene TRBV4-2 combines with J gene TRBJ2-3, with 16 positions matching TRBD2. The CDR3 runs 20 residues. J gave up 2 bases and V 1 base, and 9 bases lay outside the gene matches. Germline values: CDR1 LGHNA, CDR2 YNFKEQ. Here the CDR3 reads CASSQVTGTSGRANTDTQYF. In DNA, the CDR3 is TGTGCCAGCAGCCAAGTTACCGGGACTAGCGGGAGGGCTAACACAGATACGCAGTATTTT.

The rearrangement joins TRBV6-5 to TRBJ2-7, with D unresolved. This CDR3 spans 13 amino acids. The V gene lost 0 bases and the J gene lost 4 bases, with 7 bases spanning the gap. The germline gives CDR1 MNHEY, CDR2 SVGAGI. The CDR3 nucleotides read TGTGCCAGCAGTTACTCGCCGCAGTACGAGCAGTACTTC. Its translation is CASSYSPQYEQYF.

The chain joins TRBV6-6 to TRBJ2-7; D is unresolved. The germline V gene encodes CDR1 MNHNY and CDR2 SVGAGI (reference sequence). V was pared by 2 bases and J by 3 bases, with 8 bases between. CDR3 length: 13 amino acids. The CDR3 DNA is TGTGCCAGCAGTTACGGGCCGGGCTACGAGCAGTACTTC. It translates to CASSYGPGYEQYF.

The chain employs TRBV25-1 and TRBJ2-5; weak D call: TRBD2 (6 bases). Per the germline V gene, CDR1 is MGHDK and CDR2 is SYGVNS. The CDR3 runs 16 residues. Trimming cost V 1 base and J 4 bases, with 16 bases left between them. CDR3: CASSESLGQGGETQYF. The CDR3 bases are TGTGCCAGCAGTGAATCTCTGGGGCAGGGAGGAGAGACCCAGTACTTC.

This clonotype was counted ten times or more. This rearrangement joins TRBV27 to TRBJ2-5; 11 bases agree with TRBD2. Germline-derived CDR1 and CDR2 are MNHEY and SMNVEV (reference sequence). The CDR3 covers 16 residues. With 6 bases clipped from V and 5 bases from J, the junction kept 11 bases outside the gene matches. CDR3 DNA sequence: TGTGCCAGCAGGCATATAGCGGGAGGGCCTGGTGAGACCCAGTACTTC. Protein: CASRHIAGGPGETQYF.

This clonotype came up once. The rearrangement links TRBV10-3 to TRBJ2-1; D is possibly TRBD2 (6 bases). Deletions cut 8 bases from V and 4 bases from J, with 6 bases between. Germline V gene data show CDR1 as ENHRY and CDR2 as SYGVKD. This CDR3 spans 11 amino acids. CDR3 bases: TGTGCCATCGGGGGGTACAATGAGCAGTTCTTC. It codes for CAIGGYNEQFF.

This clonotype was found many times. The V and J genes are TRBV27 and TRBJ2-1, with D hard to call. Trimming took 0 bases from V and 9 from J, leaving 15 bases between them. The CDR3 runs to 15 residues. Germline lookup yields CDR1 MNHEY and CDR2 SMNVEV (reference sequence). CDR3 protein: CASSLSVSGGSEQFF. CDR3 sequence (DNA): TGTGCCAGCAGTTTATCGGTTTCAGGTGGAAGTGAGCAGTTCTTC.

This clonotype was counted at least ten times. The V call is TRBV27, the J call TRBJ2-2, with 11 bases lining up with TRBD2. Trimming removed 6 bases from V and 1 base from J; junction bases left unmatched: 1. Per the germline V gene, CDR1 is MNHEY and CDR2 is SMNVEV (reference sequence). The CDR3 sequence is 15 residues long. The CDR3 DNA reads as TGTGCCAGCAGAGGGACTAGCGGGAACACCGGGGAGCTGTTTTTT. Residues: CASRGTSGNTGELFF.

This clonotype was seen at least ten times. CDR3 sequence (DNA): TGTGCCAGCAGCGCCCTTTTTGGGACAGGCCCGAACACCGGGGAGCTGTTTTTT. Its protein is CASSALFGTGPNTGELFF. V gene TRBV28 combines with J gene TRBJ2-2; 8 bases are shared with TRBD1. Germline CDR1 and CDR2: MDHEN and SYDVKM. The trim removed 6 bases at V and 0 bases at J, leaving 12 bases unmatched. This CDR3 comprises 18 residues. Using reference TRBV28 and TRBJ2-2 for the parts outside the CDR3, the full variable domain is DVKVTQSSRYLVKRTGEKVFLECVQDMDHENMFWYRQDPGLGLRLIYFSYDVKMKEKGDIPEGYSVSREKKERFSLILESASTNQTSMYLCASSALFGTGPNTGELFFGEGSRLTVL.

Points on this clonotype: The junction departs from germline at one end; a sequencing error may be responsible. CDR3 DNA sequence: TGTGCCAGCTCACCGGGGCAGGGGAACTCTGAAGCTTTCTTT. This sequence encodes CASSPGQGNSEAFF. J is TRBJ1-1 and V is TRBV18; D is possibly TRBD1 (6 bases). The CDR3 contains 14 residues. Germline-derived CDR1 and CDR2 are KGHSH and LQKENI.

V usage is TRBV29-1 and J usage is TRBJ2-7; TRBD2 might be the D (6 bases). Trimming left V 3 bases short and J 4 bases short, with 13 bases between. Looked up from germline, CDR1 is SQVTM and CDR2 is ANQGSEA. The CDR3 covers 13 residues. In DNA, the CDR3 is TGCAGCGTTGAGGGGGGTACTGGGTACGAGCAGTACTTC. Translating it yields CSVEGGTGYEQYF.

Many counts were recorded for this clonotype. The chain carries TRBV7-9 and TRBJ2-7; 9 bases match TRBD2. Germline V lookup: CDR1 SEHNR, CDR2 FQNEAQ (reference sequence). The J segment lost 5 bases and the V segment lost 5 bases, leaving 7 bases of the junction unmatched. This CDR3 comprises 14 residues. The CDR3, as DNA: TGTGCCAGCAGCCCAAGCGGGAGGACGAACGAGCAGTACTTC. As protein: CASSPSGRTNEQYF.

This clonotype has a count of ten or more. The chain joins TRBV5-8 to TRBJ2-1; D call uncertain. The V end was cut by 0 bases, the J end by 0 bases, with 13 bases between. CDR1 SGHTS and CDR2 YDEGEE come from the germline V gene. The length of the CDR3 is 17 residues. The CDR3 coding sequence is TGTGCCAGCAGCTTGGGCCTCGGACGAGGCTCCTACAATGAGCAGTTCTTC. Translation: CASSLGLGRGSYNEQFF.

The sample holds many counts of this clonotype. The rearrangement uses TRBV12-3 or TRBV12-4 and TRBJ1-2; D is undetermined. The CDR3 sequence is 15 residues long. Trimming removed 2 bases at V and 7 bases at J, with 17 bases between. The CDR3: CASSLRDLLSRGYTF. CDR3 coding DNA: TGTGCCAGCAGTTTAAGAGATTTGTTATCTCGTGGCTACACCTTC.

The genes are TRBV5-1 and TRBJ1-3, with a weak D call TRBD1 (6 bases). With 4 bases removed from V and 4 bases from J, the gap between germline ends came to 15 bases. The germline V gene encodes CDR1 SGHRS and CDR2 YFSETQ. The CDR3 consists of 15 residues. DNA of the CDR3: TGCGCCAGCAGCCCGGCGGGGGCGCGGGGAAACACCATATATTTT. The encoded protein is CASSPAGARGNTIYF.

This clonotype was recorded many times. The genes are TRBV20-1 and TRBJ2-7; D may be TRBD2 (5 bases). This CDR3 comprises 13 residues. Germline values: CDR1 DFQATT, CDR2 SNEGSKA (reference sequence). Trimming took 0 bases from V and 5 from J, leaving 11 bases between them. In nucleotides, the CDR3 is TGCAGTGCTAGAGATGCGGGTAGGGACGAGCAGTACTTC. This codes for CSARDAGRDEQYF.

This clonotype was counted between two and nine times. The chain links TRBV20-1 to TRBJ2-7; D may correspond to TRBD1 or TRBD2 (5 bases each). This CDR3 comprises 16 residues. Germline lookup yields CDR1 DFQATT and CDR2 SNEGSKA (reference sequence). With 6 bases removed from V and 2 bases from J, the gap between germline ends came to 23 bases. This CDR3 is CSAPWLRIWGTYEQYF. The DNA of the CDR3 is TGCAGTGCCCCATGGTTGAGGATATGGGGGACCTACGAGCAGTACTTC.

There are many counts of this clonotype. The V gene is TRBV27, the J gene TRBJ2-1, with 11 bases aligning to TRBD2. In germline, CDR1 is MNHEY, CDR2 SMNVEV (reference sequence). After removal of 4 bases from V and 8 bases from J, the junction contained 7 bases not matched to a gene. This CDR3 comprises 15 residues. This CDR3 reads CASSSLAGGRDEQFF. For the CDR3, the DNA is TGTGCCAGCAGTTCCTTAGCGGGAGGGAGGGATGAGCAGTTCTTC.

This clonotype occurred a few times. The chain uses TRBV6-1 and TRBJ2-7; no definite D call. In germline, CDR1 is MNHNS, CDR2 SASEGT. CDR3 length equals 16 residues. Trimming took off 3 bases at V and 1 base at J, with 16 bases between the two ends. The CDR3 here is CASSDAGTVGSYEQYF. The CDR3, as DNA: TGTGCCAGCAGTGATGCTGGCACCGTCGGGTCCTACGAGCAGTACTTC.

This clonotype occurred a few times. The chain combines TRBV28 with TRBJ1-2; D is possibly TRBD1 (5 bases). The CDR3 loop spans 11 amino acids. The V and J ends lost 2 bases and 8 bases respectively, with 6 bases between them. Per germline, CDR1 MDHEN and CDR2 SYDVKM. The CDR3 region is CASSLNRGYTF. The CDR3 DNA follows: TGTGCCAGCAGTTTAAACAGGGGCTACACCTTC.